Presented here are 9 T cell receptor beta chains from one specimen sequenced in a study of OX40 agonist ivuxolimab in advanced cancers. Data came from immunoSEQ multiplex PCR; TCRdb stores just in-frame clones and leaves some out. The profile shows 67,000 or so clones, 75% to 90% of them singletons. The source was CD4+ or CD8+ T cells sorted from blood, collected in a trial of the OX40 agonist ivuxolimab. The receptors were sampled from an adult with an advanced solid tumor such as melanoma, head and neck, liver or kidney cancer.

This clone was counted between two and nine times. The chain recombines TRBV6-6 with TRBJ1-2; D unclear. This CDR3 comprises 13 residues. The V gene's germline CDR1 is MNHNY and CDR2 SVGAGI (reference sequence). The V and J ends lost 7 bases and 8 bases respectively, with 17 bases between them. CDR3 amino acids: CASTRELTGGYTF. DNA for the CDR3: TGTGCCAGCACTAGGGAGCTCACGGGGGGCTACACCTTC.

This sequence joins TRBV27 and TRBJ2-1, with 11 bases aligning to TRBD2. Trimming cost V 2 bases and J 6 bases; bases outside gene matches: 6. Germline values: CDR1 MNHEY, CDR2 SMNVEV (reference sequence). This CDR3 comprises 16 residues. Written as DNA, the CDR3 is TGTGCCAGCAGTTTAGGCCTAGCGGGGGGAAGCAATGAGCAGTTCTTC. Protein product: CASSLGLAGGSNEQFF.

The chain recombines TRBV9 with TRBJ2-2; tentatively, D is TRBD2 (6 bases). The ends were cut back, 1 base at V and 2 bases at J, with 12 bases in the middle. The CDR3 is 16 amino acids. Germline CDR1 is SGDLS and CDR2 is YYNGEE. As DNA, the CDR3 is TGTGCCAGCAGCGTATCCCAGCGGGCCAACACCGGGGAGCTGTTTTTT. Protein product: CASSVSQRANTGELFF.

The chain links TRBV6-4 to TRBJ2-2, with 12 bases lining up with TRBD1. From germline, CDR1 is MRHNA and CDR2 SNTAGT. The length of the CDR3 is 15 residues. V lost 6 bases to trimming and J lost 4 bases; unmatched junction nucleotides: 3. The DNA for the CDR3 is TGTGCCAGCAGGGGACAGGGGGCGCCCACCGGGGAGCTGTTTTTT. It codes for CASRGQGAPTGELFF.

This clone was observed a handful of times. The genes are TRBV7-2 and TRBJ1-2; 10 nucleotides agree with TRBD1. This CDR3 is 15 amino acids long. Germline CDR1 SGHTA, CDR2 FQGNSA. V lost 3 bases to trimming and J lost 2 bases; unmatched junction nucleotides: 3. CDR3 amino acids: CASSFGTGVNYGYTF. CDR3 nucleotide sequence: TGTGCCAGCAGCTTCGGGACAGGGGTGAACTATGGCTACACCTTC.

This clone was counted a single time. Here the CDR3 reads CASSPFRDRGSTDTQYF. The CDR3 DNA is TGTGCCAGCTCACCATTCCGGGACAGGGGCAGCACAGATACGCAGTATTTT. The V call is TRBV18, the J call TRBJ2-3; 10 bases agree with TRBD1. CDR1 and CDR2 from the germline V gene are KGHSH and LQKENI. This CDR3 region has 17 residues. Trimming cost V 2 bases and J 0 bases; bases outside gene matches: 5. Together with reference TRBV18 and TRBJ2-3, the CDR3 gives the full variable domain: NAGVMQNPRHLVRRRGQEARLRCSPMKGHSHVYWYRQLPEEGLKFMVYLQKENIIDESGMPKERFSAEFPKEGPSILRIQQVVRGDSAAYFCASSPFRDRGSTDTQYFGPGTRLTVL.

The V gene is TRBV21-1, the J gene TRBJ1-5. TRBV21-1 is labeled a pseudogene. CDR3 size: 21 residues. CDR3: CASSKHGGFLFRGGLQQPQHF. The CDR3 DNA reads as TGTGCCAGCAGCAAACACGGAGGTTTTCTCTTTAGGGGGGGTTTACAGCAGCCCCAGCATTTT.

This clone came up once. This rearrangement joins TRBV5-4 to TRBJ2-1; a weak D match, TRBD1 (5 bases). The CDR3 has 14 residues. Trimming removed 7 bases at V and 4 bases at J, with 15 bases between. The germline gives CDR1 SGHNT, CDR2 YYREEE (reference sequence). CDR3 protein: CASGPMDTYNEQFF. CDR3 sequence (DNA): TGTGCCAGCGGTCCGATGGACACATACAATGAGCAGTTCTTC. The full variable domain, completed using reference TRBV5-4 and TRBJ2-1, is ETGVTQSPTHLIKTRGQQVTLRCSSQSGHNTVSWYQQALGQGPQFIFQYYREEENGRGNFPPRFSGLQFPNYSSELNVNALELDDSALYLCASGPMDTYNEQFFGPGTRLTVL.

This sequence joins TRBV29-1 and TRBJ1-2, with D maybe TRBD1 (5 bases). V was pared by 7 bases and J by 8 bases, with 17 bases between. The V gene's germline CDR1 is SQVTM and CDR2 ANQGSEA. The CDR3 consists of 12 residues. DNA of the CDR3: TGCAGCGATCGAACAGGTGCACGGGGCTACACCTTC. Protein sequence: CSDRTGARGYTF.